These 29 T cell receptor beta chains originate from one sample sequenced in a study of blood T cell repertoires in COVID-19 (dated by TCRdb to 2019 to 2021). The library was obtained by the immunoSEQ multiplex PCR assay. Sourced from immuneACCESS, this table was stored by TCRdb with only in-frame sequences that have V and J called. A share of the clones is absent; for the studies checked, an unresolved V gene accounts for under half, and the remainder has no known explanation. The sample table contains 130,000 to 150,000 clones; only one count was recorded for around four fifths of them. In total, the top ten clones hold less than 7% of the sample. The sequencing input was PBMCs or T cells enriched from blood (not recorded which). These receptors came from a woman aged 40-49 years who had recovered from COVID-19.

This clone was detected a few times. CDR3 sequence: CASLPGTGVYYGYTF. CDR3 bases: TGTGCCAGTCTCCCCGGGACAGGGGTCTACTATGGCTACACCTTC. The chain links TRBV19 to TRBJ1-2, with 10 bases aligning to TRBD1. Germline CDR1 is LNHDA and CDR2 is SQIVND (reference sequence). The CDR3 runs 15 residues. V was pared by 8 bases and J by 3 bases, with 9 bases of the junction left unmatched.

The rearrangement uses TRBV7-9 and TRBJ1-5, with D possibly TRBD1 on 6 matching bases. Deletions cut 6 bases from V and 4 bases from J, with 10 bases between. CDR3 size: 13 residues. Germline V gene data show CDR1 as SEHNR and CDR2 as FQNEAQ (reference sequence). Here the CDR3 reads CASSLTGNQPQHF. For the CDR3, the DNA is TGTGCCAGCAGTCTCACAGGGAATCAGCCCCAGCATTTT.

The chain carries TRBV2 and TRBJ1-2; D unresolved. Germline V CDR1 and CDR2: SNHLY, FYNNEI. The germline V and J ends were trimmed by 7 bases and 1 base, with 16 bases remaining between them. This CDR3 region has 15 residues. Here the CDR3 reads CASTRSRVDNYGYTF. The CDR3 coding sequence is TGTGCCAGCACCAGGTCGAGGGTAGATAACTATGGCTACACCTTC.

V and J are TRBV2 and TRBJ2-1, with 7 bases identical to TRBD2. CDR3 size: 15 residues. CDR1 is SNHLY, CDR2 FYNNEI, per germline. Trimming at V came to 3 bases and at J to 1 base, leaving 3 bases not matched to a gene. In nucleotides, the CDR3 is TGTGCCAGCAGTGACCCGCGGGGGTCCTACAATGAGCAGTTCTTC. Translating it yields CASSDPRGSYNEQFF.

This sequence joins TRBV27 and TRBJ1-1, with 9 positions matching TRBD1. CDR3 length: 17 amino acids. CDR1 and CDR2 from the germline V gene are MNHEY and SMNVEV (reference sequence). The trim removed 3 bases at V and 4 bases at J, leaving 12 bases unmatched. CDR3 in amino acids: CASSLSTGGYFGTEAFF. The CDR3 coding sequence is TGTGCCAGCAGTTTGTCGACAGGGGGGTATTTCGGCACTGAAGCTTTCTTT.

The chain employs TRBV19 and TRBJ2-2; a weak D match, TRBD1 (6 bases). Germline V gives CDR1 LNHDA, CDR2 SQIVND (reference sequence). V lost 4 bases to trimming and J lost 2 bases, with 8 bases between them. The CDR3 consists of 14 residues. As DNA, the CDR3 is TGTGCCAGTAGTACAGGGGTAAACACCGGGGAGCTGTTTTTT. This sequence encodes CASSTGVNTGELFF.

The chain carries TRBV6-2 or TRBV6-3 and TRBJ1-5; weak D call: TRBD1 (6 bases). Germline lookup yields CDR1 MNHEY and CDR2 SVGEGT. This CDR3 is built from 16 residues. V was cut by 6 bases and J by 5 bases, with 20 bases left in between. Here the CDR3 reads CASSHWGGRLDQPQHF. DNA of the CDR3: TGTGCCAGCAGCCACTGGGGGGGGCGGTTGGATCAGCCCCAGCATTTT.

The chain employs TRBV10-3 and TRBJ2-2, with D possibly being TRBD2 (6 bases). The CDR3 totals 14 residues. In germline, CDR1 is ENHRY, CDR2 SYGVKD. V lost 7 bases and J lost 1, with 10 bases in between. In DNA, the CDR3 is TGTGCCATCAAGGCGGGGCGGAACACCGGGGAGCTGTTTTTT. Protein sequence: CAIKAGRNTGELFF.

The rearrangement uses TRBV4-2 and TRBJ2-7; 10 bases agree with TRBD2. CDR3 length: 16 amino acids. Germline values: CDR1 LGHNA, CDR2 YNFKEQ. The junction had 6 bases not matched to a gene; V was cut back by 0 bases and J by 4 bases. In nucleotides, the CDR3 is TGTGCCAGCAGCCAAGATCATCCTAGCGGGAGTTACGAGCAGTACTTC. Translating it yields CASSQDHPSGSYEQYF.

V usage is TRBV18 and J usage is TRBJ1-1; weak D call: TRBD1 (5 bases). This CDR3 has 13 residues. Between the trimmed V and J ends, which lost 3 bases and 10 bases, there was a span of 15 bases. CDR1 and CDR2 (germline): KGHSH, LQKENI. CDR3 sequence: CASSPGAAGGAFF. For the CDR3, the DNA is TGTGCCAGCTCACCGGGAGCCGCCGGGGGAGCTTTCTTT.

This clone was seen a few times. The chain uses TRBV5-1 and TRBJ2-1; D is possibly TRBD1 (6 bases). Trimming took 4 bases from V and 1 from J, leaving 18 bases between them. The CDR3 has 17 residues. The germline V gene has CDR1 SGHRS and CDR2 YFSETQ. Here the CDR3 DNA reads TGCGCCAGCAGCCCGAACCCCCAGGGGAATTCCTACAATGAGCAGTTCTTC. Encoded protein: CASSPNPQGNSYNEQFF.

Comment on this clone: In the same sample, other DNA sequences code for this CDR3. The rearrangement links TRBV18 to TRBJ2-7, with a possible D match to TRBD2 (5 bases). V was trimmed by 3 bases and J by 5 bases, leaving 8 bases between them. The CDR3 loop spans 12 amino acids. The V gene's germline CDR1 is KGHSH and CDR2 LQKENI. CDR3 nucleotides: TGTGCCAGCTCACCCTCGAGGGACGAGCAGTACTTC. It specifies CASSPSRDEQYF.

The gene calls are TRBV6-6 and TRBJ2-6; 13 nucleotides match TRBD2. The junction had 6 bases not matched to a gene; V was cut back by 5 bases and J by 2 bases. The CDR3 length is 18 residues. Germline V gene data show CDR1 as MNHNY and CDR2 as SVGAGI (reference sequence). As DNA, the CDR3 is TGTGCCAGCAGTCCGGATGGGACTAGCGGGACTGGGGCCAACGTCCTGACTTTC. The encoded protein is CASSPDGTSGTGANVLTF.

The chain joins TRBV28 to TRBJ1-6; D remains unclear. The CDR3 sequence is 14 residues long. Germline CDR1 is MDHEN and CDR2 is SYDVKM. The germline V and J ends were trimmed by 3 bases and 7 bases, with 10 bases remaining between them. CDR3 loop: CASSFTVQNSPLHF. The CDR3 DNA reads TGTGCCAGCAGTTTCACAGTTCAGAATTCACCCCTCCACTTT.

A single count supports this clone. The rearrangement uses TRBV11-2 and TRBJ1-2; maybe TRBD1 (5 bases). Trimming left V 2 bases short and J 0 bases short, with 16 bases between. Germline V gives CDR1 SGHAT, CDR2 FQNNGV. The CDR3 has 17 amino acids. The DNA of the CDR3 is TGTGCCAGCAGCTTAACAGGCGTGCTGGCGGCTAACTATGGCTACACCTTC. Residues: CASSLTGVLAANYGYTF. Full variable domain (missing parts from reference TRBV11-2 and TRBJ1-2): EAGVAQSPRYKIIEKRQSVAFWCNPISGHATLYWYQQILGQGPKLLIQFQNNGVVDDSQLPKDRFSAERLKGVDSTLKIQPAKLEDSAVYLCASSLTGVLAANYGYTFGSGTRLTVV.

The J gene is TRBJ1-1, the V gene TRBV3-1 (or the pseudogene TRBV3-2); no clear D gene. CDR1 and CDR2 from the germline V gene are LGHDT and YNNKEL (reference sequence). The CDR3 runs to 15 residues. Trimming took 2 bases from V and 0 from J, leaving 10 bases between them. The CDR3 DNA reads TGTGCCAGCAGCCAATGGGGAGAGATGAACACTGAAGCTTTCTTT. Translation: CASSQWGEMNTEAFF.

The chain combines TRBV27 with TRBJ1-1, with a possible D match to TRBD1 (6 bases). Between the trimmed V and J ends, which lost 10 bases and 4 bases, there was a span of 25 bases. This CDR3 contains 16 residues. The germline gives CDR1 MNHEY, CDR2 SMNVEV (reference sequence). This CDR3 reads CATRRRGRGGGTEAFF. CDR3 coding DNA: TGTGCCACCCGCCGCCGGGGGAGAGGGGGGGGCACTGAAGCTTTCTTT.

The CDR3 DNA sequence: TGTGCCAGCAGCTTGGCGCGGGGGGACAATGAGCAGTTCTTC. This encodes CASSLARGDNEQFF. The V call is TRBV5-4, the J call TRBJ2-1; 8 bases are a match to TRBD2. The CDR3 length is 14 residues. Trimming removed 0 bases from V and 5 bases from J; junction bases left unmatched: 1. CDR1 is SGHNT and CDR2 is YYREEE in the germline V gene (reference sequence).

In this sample, this clone turned up a few times. The chain has TRBV11-2 and TRBJ2-7, with unresolved D. There are 14 residues in the CDR3. Germline CDR1 reads SGHAT; CDR2 reads FQNNGV. V dropped 0 bases and J dropped 1 base, with 7 bases sitting between them. The CDR3 DNA reads as TGTGCCAGCAGCTTAGAGAGGCAGTCCTACGAGCAGTACTTC. Amino acid sequence: CASSLERQSYEQYF.

V gene TRBV12-3 or TRBV12-4 combines with J gene TRBJ1-1; D is ambiguous. The V end lost 3 bases, the J end lost 4 bases, and 6 bases lay between the germline ends. The length of the CDR3 is 12 residues. The CDR3 DNA sequence: TGTGCCAGCAGTTTTTGGCCCACTGAAGCTTTCTTT. Translation: CASSFWPTEAFF.

This sequence joins TRBV28 and TRBJ1-1, with 7 bases identical to TRBD1. The V gene end was trimmed by 5 bases and the J gene end by 1 base; junction bases not matched to a gene: 10. CDR3 length: 16 residues. The germline V gene encodes CDR1 MDHEN and CDR2 SYDVKM. CDR3 in amino acids: CASSTTPTGQNTEAFF. The CDR3 coding sequence is TGTGCCAGCAGTACCACCCCGACAGGGCAGAACACTGAAGCTTTCTTT.

By share, this clone counts as medium-sized. This chain joins TRBV9 and TRBJ2-7, with 7 positions matching TRBD1. Germline V CDR1 and CDR2: SGDLS, YYNGEE. V shed 4 bases and J 7 bases; nucleotides not matched to a gene: 5. This CDR3 comprises 12 residues. CDR3 residues: CASSRQGQEQYF. The CDR3 nucleotides read TGTGCCAGCAGCAGACAGGGTCAAGAGCAGTACTTC. Full variable domain (missing parts from reference TRBV9 and TRBJ2-7): DSGVTQTPKHLITATGQRVTLRCSPRSGDLSVYWYQQSLDQGLQFLIQYYNGEERAKGNILERFSAQQFPDLHSELNLSSLELGDSALYFCASSRQGQEQYFGPGTRLTVT.

This rearrangement joins TRBV2 to TRBJ1-5; D is ambiguous. Germline V gene data show CDR1 as SNHLY and CDR2 as FYNNEI. The CDR3 runs 13 residues. Trimming left V 4 bases short and J 4 bases short, with 8 bases between. CDR3 bases: TGTGCCAGCAGTGGGTCAGTAAATCAGCCCCAGCATTTT. Translation gives CASSGSVNQPQHF.

This clone was seen once. V gene TRBV5-7 combines with J gene TRBJ2-7; 10 nucleotides align to TRBD2. TRBV5-7 is reported as an ORF; its role is uncertain. This CDR3 comprises 17 residues. Unmatched junction bases numbered 12, after V lost 2 bases and J lost 4 bases. The CDR3 loop reads CASSLGLAVDTGYEQYF. The CDR3 DNA follows: TGTGCCAGCAGCTTAGGACTAGCGGTAGACACGGGGTACGAGCAGTACTTC.

The V call is TRBV6-5, the J call TRBJ2-7, with 10 bases fitting TRBD1. This CDR3 is 14 amino acids long. The V segment lost 2 bases and the J segment 3 bases; nucleotides outside the gene matches: 1. Germline V gene sequence: CDR1 MNHEY, CDR2 SVGAGI. The DNA of the CDR3 is TGTGCCAGCAGTTACGGGACAGGGGACTACGAGCAGTACTTC. Translated: CASSYGTGDYEQYF.

This chain joins TRBV4-1 and TRBJ1-4; a possible D gene is TRBD1 (5 bases). V lost 3 bases and J lost 0, with 14 bases in between. Looked up from germline, CDR1 is MGHRA and CDR2 is YSYEKL. The CDR3 contains 17 residues. CDR3 sequence reads: CASSQNYRIATNEKLFF. The CDR3 bases are TGCGCCAGCAGCCAGAACTACAGGATTGCAACTAATGAAAAACTGTTTTTT.

This clone was seen a handful of times. This sequence joins TRBV2 and TRBJ1-1; D perhaps matches TRBD1 (5 bases). In germline, CDR1 is SNHLY, CDR2 FYNNEI. Trimming pared 1 base from V and 6 bases from J, leaving 12 bases between. There are 14 residues in the CDR3. The CDR3 DNA reads as TGTGCCAGCAGTGAAGACAGGATAGTAGCTGAAGCTTTCTTT. Translated, it gives CASSEDRIVAEAFF.

The chain combines TRBV7-9 with TRBJ2-3; 12 positions match TRBD2. From germline, CDR1 is SEHNR and CDR2 FQNEAQ (reference sequence). CDR3 length: 17 residues. With V trimmed by 5 bases and J by 3 bases, 9 bases remained unmatched. The CDR3 DNA sequence: TGTGCCAGCAGCCAGGGTGGACTAGCGGGATTGACAGATACGCAGTATTTT. This encodes CASSQGGLAGLTDTQYF.

The chain is built from TRBV4-1 and TRBJ1-5, with 9 bases fitting TRBD1. Trimming cost V 0 bases and J 3 bases; bases outside gene matches: 3. Germline V CDR1 and CDR2: MGHRA, YSYEKL. The CDR3 has 16 amino acids. The CDR3: CASSQEGQGNNQPQHF. The CDR3, as DNA: TGCGCCAGCAGCCAAGAGGGACAGGGTAACAATCAGCCCCAGCATTTT.